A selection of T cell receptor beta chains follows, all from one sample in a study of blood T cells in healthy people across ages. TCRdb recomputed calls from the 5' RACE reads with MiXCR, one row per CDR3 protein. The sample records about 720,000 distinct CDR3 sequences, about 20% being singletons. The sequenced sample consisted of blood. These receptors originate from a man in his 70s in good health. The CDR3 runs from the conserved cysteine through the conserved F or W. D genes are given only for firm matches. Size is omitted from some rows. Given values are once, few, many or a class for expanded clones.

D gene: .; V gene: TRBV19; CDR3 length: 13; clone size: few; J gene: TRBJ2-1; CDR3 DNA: TGTGCCAGTAGTATCACATCTCACAATGAGCAGTTCTTC; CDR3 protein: CASSITSHNEQFF
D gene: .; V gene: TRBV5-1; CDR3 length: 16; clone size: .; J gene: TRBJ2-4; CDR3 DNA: TGCGCTAGCAGCACTCTAGGCGGGGCGGCCAAAAACATTCAGTACTTC; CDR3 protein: CASSTLGGAAKNIQYF
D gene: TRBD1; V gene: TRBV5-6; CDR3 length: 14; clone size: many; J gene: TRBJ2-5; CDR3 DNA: TGTGCCAGCAGCTACTGGGACAGACAAGAGACCCAGTACTTC; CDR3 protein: CASSYWDRQETQYF
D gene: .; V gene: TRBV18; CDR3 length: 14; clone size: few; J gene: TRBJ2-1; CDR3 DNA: TGTGCCAGCTCACAAGGGGACGTCTACAATGAGCAGTTCTTC; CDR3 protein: CASSQGDVYNEQFF
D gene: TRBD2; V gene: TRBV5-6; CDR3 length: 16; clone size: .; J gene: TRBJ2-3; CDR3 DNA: TGTGCCAGCAGCTTGATCAGCGGGGGGGCCGAAGATACGCAGTATTTT; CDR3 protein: CASSLISGGAEDTQYF
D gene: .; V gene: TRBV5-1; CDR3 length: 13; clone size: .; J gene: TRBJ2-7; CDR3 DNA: TGCGCCAGCAGCCCATGGATGACCTACGAGCAGTACTTC; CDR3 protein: CASSPWMTYEQYF
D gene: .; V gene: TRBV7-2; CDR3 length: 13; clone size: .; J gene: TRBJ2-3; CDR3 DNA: TGTGCCAGCAGCCCCATCGGGGGAGATACGCAGTATTTT; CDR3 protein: CASSPIGGDTQYF
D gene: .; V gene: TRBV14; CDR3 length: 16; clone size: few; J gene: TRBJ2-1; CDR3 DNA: TGTGCCAGCAGCCAAGAGGAGGGGGGGCCATACAATGAGCAGTTCTTC; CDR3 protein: CASSQEEGGPYNEQFF
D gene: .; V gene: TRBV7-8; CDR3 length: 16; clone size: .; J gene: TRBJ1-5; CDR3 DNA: TGTGCCAGCAGCTTAGAGGCAGGGCGCCTAGGTCAGCCCCAGCATTTT; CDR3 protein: CASSLEAGRLGQPQHF
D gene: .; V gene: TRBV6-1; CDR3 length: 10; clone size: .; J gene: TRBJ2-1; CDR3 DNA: TGTGCCAGCATGGAGGTTGAGCAGTTCTTC; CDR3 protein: CASMEVEQFF
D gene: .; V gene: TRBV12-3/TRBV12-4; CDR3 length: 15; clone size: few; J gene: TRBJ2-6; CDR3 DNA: TGTGCCAGCAGTCCCAGGAGTCCTGGGGCCAACGTCCTGACTTTC; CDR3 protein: CASSPRSPGANVLTF
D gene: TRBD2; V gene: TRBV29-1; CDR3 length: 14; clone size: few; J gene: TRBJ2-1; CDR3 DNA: TGCAGCGGGCATAGCGGGAGGGCTTTAGATGAGCAGTTCTTC; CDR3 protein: CSGHSGRALDEQFF
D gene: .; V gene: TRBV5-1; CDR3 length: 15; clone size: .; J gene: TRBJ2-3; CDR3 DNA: TGCGCCAGCAGCTTGGACGGGTACGGCACAGATACGCAGTATTTT; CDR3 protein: CASSLDGYGTDTQYF
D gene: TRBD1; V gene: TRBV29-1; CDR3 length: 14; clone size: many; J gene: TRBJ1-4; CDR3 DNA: TGCAGCGTTGCGGAGAGTAACAGGGGCGAGAGACTGTTTTTT; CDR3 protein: CSVAESNRGERLFF
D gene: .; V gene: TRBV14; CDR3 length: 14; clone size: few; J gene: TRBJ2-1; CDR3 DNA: TGTGCCAGCAGCCCCCTGGCCTCCTACAATGAGCAGTTCTTC; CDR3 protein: CASSPLASYNEQFF
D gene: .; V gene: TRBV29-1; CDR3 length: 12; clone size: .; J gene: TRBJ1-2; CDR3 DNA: TGCAGCGCCGAGGACAGTAACCATGGCTACACCTTC; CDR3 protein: CSAEDSNHGYTF
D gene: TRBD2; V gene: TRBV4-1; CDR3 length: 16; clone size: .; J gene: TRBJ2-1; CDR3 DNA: TGCGCCAGCAGCCAATCGTTAGCGGGAGATTTAAATGAGCAGTTCTTC; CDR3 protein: CASSQSLAGDLNEQFF
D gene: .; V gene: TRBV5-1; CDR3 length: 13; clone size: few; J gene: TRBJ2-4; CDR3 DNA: TGCGCCAGCACGGGGGATGGAAGAAACATTCAGTACTTC; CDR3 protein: CASTGDGRNIQYF
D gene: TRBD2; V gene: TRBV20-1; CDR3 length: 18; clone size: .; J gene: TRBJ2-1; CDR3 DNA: TGCAGTGCTAGACGACTAGCCGACCTGGTCCTCTCCTACAATGAGCAGTTCTTC; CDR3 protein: CSARRLADLVLSYNEQFF
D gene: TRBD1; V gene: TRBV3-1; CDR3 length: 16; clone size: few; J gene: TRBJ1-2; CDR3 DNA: TGTGCCAGCAGCCAGAATGCGGGACAGGGCTACGATGGCTACACCTTC; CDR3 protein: CASSQNAGQGYDGYTF
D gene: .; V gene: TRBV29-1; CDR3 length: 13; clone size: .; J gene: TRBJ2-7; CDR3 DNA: TGCAGCGTTGAGGGCCAGGGAGAGTACGAGCAGTACTTC; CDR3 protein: CSVEGQGEYEQYF
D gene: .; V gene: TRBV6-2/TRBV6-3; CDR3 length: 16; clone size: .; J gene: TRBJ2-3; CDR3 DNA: TGTGCCAGCAGTTACTCTCCTGGGCCCCGCACAGATACGCAGTATTTT; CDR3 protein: CASSYSPGPRTDTQYF
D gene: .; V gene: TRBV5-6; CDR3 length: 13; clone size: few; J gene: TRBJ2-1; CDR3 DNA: TGTGCCAGCAGCCGGACTTTGAGCAATGAGCAGTTCTTC; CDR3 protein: CASSRTLSNEQFF
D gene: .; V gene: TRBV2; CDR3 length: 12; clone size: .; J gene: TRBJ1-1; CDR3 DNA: TGTGCCAGCAGAGGGGGGGGCACTGAAGCTTTCTTT; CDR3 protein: CASRGGGTEAFF
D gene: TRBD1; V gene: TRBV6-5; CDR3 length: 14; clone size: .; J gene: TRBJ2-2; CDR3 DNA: TGTGCCAGCAGAGTGGACAGGGGGGTCGGGGAGCTGTTTTTT; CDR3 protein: CASRVDRGVGELFF
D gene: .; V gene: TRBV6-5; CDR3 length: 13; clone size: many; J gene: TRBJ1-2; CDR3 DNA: TGTGCCAGCAGCCCCGGTGGGATCTATGGCTACACCTTC; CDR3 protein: CASSPGGIYGYTF